What follows are 4 T cell receptor beta chains derived from one specimen sequenced in a study of radiotherapy plus CTLA-4 blockade in lung cancer. Sequencing used immunoSEQ multiplex PCR; TCRdb keeps in-frame clones, though not all of them. The sample consists of tens of thousands of clones, 70% to 90% of them appearing once. The material was peripheral blood, obtained from a patient treated with radiotherapy plus ipilimumab. The receptor source for this set is a human donor with non-small cell lung cancer whose response to radiotherapy plus ipilimumab could not be evaluated.

This clone appeared a few times. The chain uses TRBV7-4 and TRBJ2-7; TRBD2 might be the D (6 bases). Germline V gene sequence: CDR1 SGHVT, CDR2 SQSDAQ. Trimming took 1 base from V and 0 from J, leaving 16 bases between them. The CDR3 totals 17 residues. The CDR3 loop is CASSLVAGRITSYEQYF. The DNA for the CDR3 is TGTGCCAGCAGCTTAGTGGCCGGGAGAATTACCTCCTACGAGCAGTACTTC.

The chain recombines TRBV6-1 with TRBJ2-6, with 7 nucleotides matching TRBD1. Looked up from germline, CDR1 is MNHNS and CDR2 is SASEGT. The CDR3 spans 15 residues. V lost 5 bases and J lost 1; bases outside the gene matches: 2. CDR3 in amino acids: CASSPTGSGANVLTF. DNA of the CDR3: TGTGCCAGCAGTCCGACAGGGTCTGGGGCCAACGTCCTGACTTTC.

V gene TRBV5-1 combines with J gene TRBJ1-2; 8 nucleotides align to TRBD1. Trimming at V came to 0 bases and at J to 2 bases, leaving 3 bases not matched to a gene. Looked up from germline, CDR1 is SGHRS and CDR2 is YFSETQ. The CDR3 consists of 15 residues. The chain's CDR3 is CASSLGTGYNYGYTF. Here the CDR3 DNA reads TGCGCCAGCAGCTTGGGGACAGGGTACAACTATGGCTACACCTTC.

This clone has just one count. The chain carries TRBV4-3 and TRBJ2-2; 7 positions agree with TRBD1. The CDR3 has 14 residues. The ends lost 6 bases at V and 1 base at J; junction bases unmatched: 2. Germline values: CDR1 LGHNA, CDR2 YSLEER. The CDR3 protein is CASRTGWNTGELFF. The CDR3 coding sequence is TGCGCCAGCAGGACAGGGTGGAACACCGGGGAGCTGTTTTTT.